This TCR beta chain was profiled in a study of blood T cell repertoires in COVID-19. Across the study: Spain, Italy and the United States supplied samples that represented acute and convalescent COVID-19. T cells, B-cell-depleted T cells, or PBMCs provided the cDNA or gDNA that served as material.

V dropped 5 bases and J dropped 4; count of bases not matched to a gene: 9. The CDR3 contains 18 residues. The germline gives CDR1 MGHRA, CDR2 YSYEKL. Authors' processing steps: Amplified reference gene primers provided the basis for estimating nucleated cell counts. Libraries were prepared by immunoSEQ multiplex PCR; TCRdb keeps only in-frame clonotypes and omits some of them. That table supplies the V and J calls and clone size; D and trimming were determined from the DNA. Counted here are around 260,000 clones, roughly nine tenths occurring once; the ten biggest clones make up roughly 4%. The chain employs TRBV4-1 and TRBJ2-2, with 14 bases that match TRBD2. This clonotype was sampled from a man in his sixties who had recovered from COVID-19. What was sequenced was peripheral blood. CDR3 in amino acids: CASSLTSGGAGGTGELFF. In nucleotides, the CDR3 is TGCGCCAGCAGCTTGACTAGCGGGGGGGCCGGGGGCACCGGGGAGCTGTTTTTT.